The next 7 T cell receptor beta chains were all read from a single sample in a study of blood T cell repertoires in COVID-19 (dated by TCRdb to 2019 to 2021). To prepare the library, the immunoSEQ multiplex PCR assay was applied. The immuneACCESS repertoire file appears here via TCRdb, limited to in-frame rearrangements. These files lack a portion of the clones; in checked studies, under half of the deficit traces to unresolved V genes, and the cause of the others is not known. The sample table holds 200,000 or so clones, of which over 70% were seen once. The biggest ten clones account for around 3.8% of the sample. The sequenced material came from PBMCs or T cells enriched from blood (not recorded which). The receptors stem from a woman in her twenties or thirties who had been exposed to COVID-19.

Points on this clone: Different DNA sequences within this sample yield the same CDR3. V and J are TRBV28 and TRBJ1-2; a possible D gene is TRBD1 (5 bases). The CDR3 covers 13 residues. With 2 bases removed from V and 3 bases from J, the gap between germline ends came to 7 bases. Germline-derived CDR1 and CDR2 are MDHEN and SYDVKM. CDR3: CASSLTGDYGYTF. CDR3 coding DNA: TGTGCCAGCAGTTTAACAGGAGACTATGGCTACACCTTC.

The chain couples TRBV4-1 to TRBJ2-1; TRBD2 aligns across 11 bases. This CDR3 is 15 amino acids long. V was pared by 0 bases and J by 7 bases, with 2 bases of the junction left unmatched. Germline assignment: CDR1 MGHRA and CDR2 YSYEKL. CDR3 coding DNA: TGCGCCAGCAGCCAAGATAGACTAGCGGGAAATGAGCAGTTCTTC. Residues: CASSQDRLAGNEQFF.

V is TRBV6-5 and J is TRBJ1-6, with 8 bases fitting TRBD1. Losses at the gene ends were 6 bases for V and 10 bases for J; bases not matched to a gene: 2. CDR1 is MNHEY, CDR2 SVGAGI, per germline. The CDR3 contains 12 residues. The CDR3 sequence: CASSRGPSPLHF. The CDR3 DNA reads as TGTGCCAGCAGCAGGGGGCCCTCACCCCTCCACTTT.

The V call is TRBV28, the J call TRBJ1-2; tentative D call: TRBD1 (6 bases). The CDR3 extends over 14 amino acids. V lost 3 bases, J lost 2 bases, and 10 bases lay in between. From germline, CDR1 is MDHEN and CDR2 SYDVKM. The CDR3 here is CASSLGHLNYGYTF. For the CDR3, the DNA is TGTGCCAGCAGTTTGGGACACCTCAACTATGGCTACACCTTC.

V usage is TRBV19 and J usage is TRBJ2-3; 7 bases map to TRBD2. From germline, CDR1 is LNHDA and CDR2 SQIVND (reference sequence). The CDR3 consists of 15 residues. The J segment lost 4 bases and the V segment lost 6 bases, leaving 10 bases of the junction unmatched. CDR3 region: CASSHGLVGPDTQYF. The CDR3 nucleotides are TGTGCCAGTAGCCACGGACTAGTGGGGCCAGATACGCAGTATTTT.

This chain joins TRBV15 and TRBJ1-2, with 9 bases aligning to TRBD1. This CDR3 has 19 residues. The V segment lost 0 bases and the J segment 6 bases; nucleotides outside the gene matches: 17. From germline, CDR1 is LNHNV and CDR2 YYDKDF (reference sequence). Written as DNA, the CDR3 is TGTGCCACCAGCAGAGATCGCCCTCTAAATACAGGGGGCTTGGATGGCTACACCTTC. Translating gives CATSRDRPLNTGGLDGYTF.

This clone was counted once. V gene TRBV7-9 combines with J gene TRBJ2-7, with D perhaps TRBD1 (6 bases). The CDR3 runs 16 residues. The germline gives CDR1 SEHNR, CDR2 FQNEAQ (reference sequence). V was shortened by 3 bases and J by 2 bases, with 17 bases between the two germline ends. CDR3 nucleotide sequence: TGTGCCAGCAGCTTCGCGAGACAGGAAGCTACCTACGAGCAGTACTTC. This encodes CASSFARQEATYEQYF.